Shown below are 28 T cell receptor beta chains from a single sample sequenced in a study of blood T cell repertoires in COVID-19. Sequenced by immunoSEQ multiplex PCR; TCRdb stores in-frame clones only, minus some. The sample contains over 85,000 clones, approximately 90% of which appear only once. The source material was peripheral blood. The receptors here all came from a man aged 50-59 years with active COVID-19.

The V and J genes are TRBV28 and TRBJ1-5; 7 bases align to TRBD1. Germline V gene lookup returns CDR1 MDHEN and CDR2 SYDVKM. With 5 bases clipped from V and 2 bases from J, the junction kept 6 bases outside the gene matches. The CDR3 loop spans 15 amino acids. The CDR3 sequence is CASSGGGEGNQPQHF. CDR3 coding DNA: TGTGCCAGCAGTGGAGGGGGCGAGGGCAATCAGCCCCAGCATTTT.

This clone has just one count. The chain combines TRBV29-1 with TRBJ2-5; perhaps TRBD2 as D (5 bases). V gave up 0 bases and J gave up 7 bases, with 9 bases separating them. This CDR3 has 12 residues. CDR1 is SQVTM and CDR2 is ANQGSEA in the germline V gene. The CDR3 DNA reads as TGCAGCGTTGAAGAGGCGGGTCGGACCCAGTACTTC. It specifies CSVEEAGRTQYF.

CDR3 nucleotides: TGTGCCAGCACCCCTGCTAGCGACTCTGAGCAGTTCTTC. It translates to CASTPASDSEQFF. V and J are TRBV13 and TRBJ2-1; perhaps TRBD2 as D (6 bases). V was trimmed by 7 bases and J by 9 bases, leaving 16 bases between them. Germline-derived CDR1 and CDR2 are PRHDT and FYEKMQ (reference sequence). The CDR3 runs 13 residues.

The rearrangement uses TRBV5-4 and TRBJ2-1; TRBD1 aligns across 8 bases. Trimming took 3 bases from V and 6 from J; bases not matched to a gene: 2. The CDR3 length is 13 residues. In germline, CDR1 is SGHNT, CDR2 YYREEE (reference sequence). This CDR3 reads CASSSGQANEQFF. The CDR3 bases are TGTGCCAGCAGCTCGGGACAGGCCAATGAGCAGTTCTTC.

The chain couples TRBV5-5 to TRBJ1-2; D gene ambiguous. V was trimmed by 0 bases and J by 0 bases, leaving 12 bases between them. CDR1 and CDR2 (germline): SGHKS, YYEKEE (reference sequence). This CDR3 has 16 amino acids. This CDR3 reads CASSLGTVGSNYGYTF. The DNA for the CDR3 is TGTGCCAGCAGCTTGGGTACAGTCGGATCTAACTATGGCTACACCTTC. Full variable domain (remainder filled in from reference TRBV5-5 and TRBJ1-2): DAGVTQSPTHLIKTRGQQVTLRCSPISGHKSVSWYQQVLGQGPQFIFQYYEKEERGRGNFPDRFSARQFPNYSSELNVNALLLGDSALYLCASSLGTVGSNYGYTFGSGTRLTVV.

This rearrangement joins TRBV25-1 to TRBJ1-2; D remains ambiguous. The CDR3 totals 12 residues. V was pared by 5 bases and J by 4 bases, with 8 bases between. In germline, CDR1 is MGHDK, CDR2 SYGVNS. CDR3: CASSFEGYGYTF. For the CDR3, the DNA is TGTGCCAGCAGTTTCGAGGGCTATGGCTACACCTTC.

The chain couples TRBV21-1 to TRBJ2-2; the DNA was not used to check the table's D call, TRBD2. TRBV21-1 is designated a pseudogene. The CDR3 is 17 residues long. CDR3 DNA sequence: TGTGCCAGCAGCAAAGTTGCTAGCGGGGGTTACACCGGGGAGCTGTTTTTT. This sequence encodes CASSKVASGGYTGELFF.

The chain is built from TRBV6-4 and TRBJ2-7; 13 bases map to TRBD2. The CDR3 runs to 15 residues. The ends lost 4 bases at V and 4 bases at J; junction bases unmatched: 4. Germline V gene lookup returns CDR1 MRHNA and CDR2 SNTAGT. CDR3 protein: CASSVLAGGPYEQYF. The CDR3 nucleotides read TGTGCCAGCAGTGTACTAGCGGGGGGGCCGTACGAGCAGTACTTC.

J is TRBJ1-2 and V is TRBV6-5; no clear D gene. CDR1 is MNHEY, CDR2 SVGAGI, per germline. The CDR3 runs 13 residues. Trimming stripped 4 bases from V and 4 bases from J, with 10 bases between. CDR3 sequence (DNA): TGTGCCAGCAGTTCCGCCGGTTCCTATGGCTACACCTTC. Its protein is CASSSAGSYGYTF.

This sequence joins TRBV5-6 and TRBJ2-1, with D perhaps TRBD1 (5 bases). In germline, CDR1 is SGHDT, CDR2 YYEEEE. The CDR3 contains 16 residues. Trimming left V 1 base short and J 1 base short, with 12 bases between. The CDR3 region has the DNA TGTGCCAGCAGCTTGTTAGGGGCTAGGTCCTACAATGAGCAGTTCTTC. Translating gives CASSLLGARSYNEQFF.

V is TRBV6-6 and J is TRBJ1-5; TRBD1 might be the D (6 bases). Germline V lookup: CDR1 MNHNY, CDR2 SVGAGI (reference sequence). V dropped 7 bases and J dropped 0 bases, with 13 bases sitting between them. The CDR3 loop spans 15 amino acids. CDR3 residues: CASTSDSNSNQPQHF. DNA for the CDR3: TGTGCCAGCACCTCGGACAGCAATAGCAATCAGCCCCAGCATTTT.

CDR3 sequence reads: CASRPFGQGITEAFF. The CDR3 DNA follows: TGTGCCAGCAGACCTTTCGGACAGGGAATTACTGAAGCTTTCTTT. The rearrangement uses TRBV6-6 and TRBJ1-1; 8 bases map to TRBD1. The CDR3 sequence is 15 residues long. The V and J ends lost 6 bases and 5 bases, in that order; junction bases with no gene match: 11. Germline CDR1 and CDR2: MNHNY and SVGAGI (reference sequence).

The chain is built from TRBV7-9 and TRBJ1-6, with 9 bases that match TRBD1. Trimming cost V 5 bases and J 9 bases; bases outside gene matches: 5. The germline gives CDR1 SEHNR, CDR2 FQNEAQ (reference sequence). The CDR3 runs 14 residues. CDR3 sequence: CASSLTGGSSPLHF. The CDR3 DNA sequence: TGTGCCAGCAGCCTGACAGGGGGTAGTTCACCCCTCCACTTT.

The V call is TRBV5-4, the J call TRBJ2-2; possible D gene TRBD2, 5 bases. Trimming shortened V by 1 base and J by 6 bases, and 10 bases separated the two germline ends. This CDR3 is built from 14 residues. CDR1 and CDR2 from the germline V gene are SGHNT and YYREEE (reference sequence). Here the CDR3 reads CASSLREGAGELFF. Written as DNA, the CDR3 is TGTGCCAGCAGCTTGAGAGAGGGAGCCGGGGAGCTGTTTTTT. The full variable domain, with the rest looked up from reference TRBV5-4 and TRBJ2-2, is ETGVTQSPTHLIKTRGQQVTLRCSSQSGHNTVSWYQQALGQGPQFIFQYYREEENGRGNFPPRFSGLQFPNYSSELNVNALELDDSALYLCASSLREGAGELFFGEGSRLTVL.

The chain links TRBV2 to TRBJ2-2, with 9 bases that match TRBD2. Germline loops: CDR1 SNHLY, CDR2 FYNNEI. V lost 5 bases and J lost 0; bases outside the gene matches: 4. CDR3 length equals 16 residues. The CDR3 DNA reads TGTGCCAGCAGTCTTAGGACTAGCGCGAACACCGGGGAGCTGTTTTTT. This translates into CASSLRTSANTGELFF.

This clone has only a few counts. The CDR3 loop is CASSLSTGITEAFF. Written as DNA, the CDR3 is TGCGCCAGCAGCTTGTCGACAGGGATTACTGAAGCTTTCTTT. The V gene is TRBV5-1, the J gene TRBJ1-1; 7 bases match TRBD1. This CDR3 comprises 14 residues. Germline trimming cut 1 base from V and 5 bases from J; bases unmatched to any gene: 5. Germline-derived CDR1 and CDR2 are SGHRS and YFSETQ.

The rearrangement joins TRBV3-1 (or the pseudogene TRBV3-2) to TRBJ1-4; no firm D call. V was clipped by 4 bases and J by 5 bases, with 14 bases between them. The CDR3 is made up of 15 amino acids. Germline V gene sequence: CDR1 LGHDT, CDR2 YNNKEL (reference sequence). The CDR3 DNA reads TGTGCCAGCAGCCCCCAGTACCTTTCAAATGAAAAACTGTTTTTT. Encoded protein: CASSPQYLSNEKLFF.

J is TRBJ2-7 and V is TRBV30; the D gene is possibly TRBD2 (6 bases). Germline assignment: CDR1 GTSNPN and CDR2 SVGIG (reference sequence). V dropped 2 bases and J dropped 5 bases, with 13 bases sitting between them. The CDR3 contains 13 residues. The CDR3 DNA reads TGTGCCTGGAGTCCCGGGACTCTAAACGAGCAGTACTTC. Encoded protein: CAWSPGTLNEQYF. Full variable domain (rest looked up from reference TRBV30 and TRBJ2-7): SQTIHQWPATLVQPVGSPLSLECTVEGTSNPNLYWYRQAAGRGLQLLFYSVGIGQISSEVPQNLSASRPQDRQFILSSKKLLLSDSGFYLCAWSPGTLNEQYFGPGTRLTVT.

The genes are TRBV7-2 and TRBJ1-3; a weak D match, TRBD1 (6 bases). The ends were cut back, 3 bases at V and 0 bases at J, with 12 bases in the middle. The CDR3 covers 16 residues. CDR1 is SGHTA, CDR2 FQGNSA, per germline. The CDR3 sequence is CASSLRGGTSGNTIYF. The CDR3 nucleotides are TGTGCCAGCAGCTTGAGGGGGGGAACCTCTGGAAACACCATATATTTT.

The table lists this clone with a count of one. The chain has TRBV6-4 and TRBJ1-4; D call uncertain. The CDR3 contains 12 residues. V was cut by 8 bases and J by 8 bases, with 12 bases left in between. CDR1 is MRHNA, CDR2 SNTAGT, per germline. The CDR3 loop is CASEPEWEKLFF. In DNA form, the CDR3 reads TGTGCCAGCGAGCCGGAGTGGGAAAAACTGTTTTTT.

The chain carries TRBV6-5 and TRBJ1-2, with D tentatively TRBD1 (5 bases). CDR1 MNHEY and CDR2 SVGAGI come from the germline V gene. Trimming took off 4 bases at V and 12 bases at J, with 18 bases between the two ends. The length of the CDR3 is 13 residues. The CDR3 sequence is CASSSPGFGQNTF. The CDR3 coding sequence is TGTGCCAGCAGTTCCCCAGGGTTCGGGCAAAACACCTTC.

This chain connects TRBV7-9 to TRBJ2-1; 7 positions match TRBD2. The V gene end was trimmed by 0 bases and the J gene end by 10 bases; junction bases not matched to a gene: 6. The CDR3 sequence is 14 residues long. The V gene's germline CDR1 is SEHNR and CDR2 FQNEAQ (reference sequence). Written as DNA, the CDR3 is TGTGCCAGCAGCTTAGCGACTAGCTTGGACGAGCAGTTCTTC. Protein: CASSLATSLDEQFF.

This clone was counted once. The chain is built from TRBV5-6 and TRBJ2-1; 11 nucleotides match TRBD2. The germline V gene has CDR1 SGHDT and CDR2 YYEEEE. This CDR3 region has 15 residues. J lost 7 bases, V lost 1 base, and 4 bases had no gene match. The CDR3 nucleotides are TGTGCCAGCAGCTTGATTAGCGGGGGGGCAAATGAGCAGTTCTTC. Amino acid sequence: CASSLISGGANEQFF. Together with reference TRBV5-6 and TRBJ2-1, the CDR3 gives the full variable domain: DAGVTQSPTHLIKTRGQQVTLRCSPKSGHDTVSWYQQALGQGPQFIFQYYEEEERQRGNFPDRFSGHQFPNYSSELNVNALLLGDSALYLCASSLISGGANEQFFGPGTRLTVL.

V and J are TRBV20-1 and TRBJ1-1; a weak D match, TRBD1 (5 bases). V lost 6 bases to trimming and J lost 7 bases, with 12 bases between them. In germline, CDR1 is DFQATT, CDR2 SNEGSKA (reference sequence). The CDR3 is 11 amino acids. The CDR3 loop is CSARAGLEAFF. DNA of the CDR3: TGCAGTGCCCGCGCGGGACTTGAAGCTTTCTTT.

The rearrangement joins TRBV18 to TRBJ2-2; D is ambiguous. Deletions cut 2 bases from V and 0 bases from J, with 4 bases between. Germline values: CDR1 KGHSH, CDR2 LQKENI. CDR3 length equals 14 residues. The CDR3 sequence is CASSPVTNTGELFF. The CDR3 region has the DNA TGTGCCAGCTCACCAGTTACGAACACCGGGGAGCTGTTTTTT. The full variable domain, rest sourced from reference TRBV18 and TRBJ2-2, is NAGVMQNPRHLVRRRGQEARLRCSPMKGHSHVYWYRQLPEEGLKFMVYLQKENIIDESGMPKERFSAEFPKEGPSILRIQQVVRGDSAAYFCASSPVTNTGELFFGEGSRLTVL.

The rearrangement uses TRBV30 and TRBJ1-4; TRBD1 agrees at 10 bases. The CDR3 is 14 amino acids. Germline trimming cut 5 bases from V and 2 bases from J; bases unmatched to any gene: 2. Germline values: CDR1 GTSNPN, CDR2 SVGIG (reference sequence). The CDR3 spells CAWGTGVTNEKLFF. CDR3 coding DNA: TGTGCCTGGGGGACAGGGGTTACTAATGAAAAACTGTTTTTT.

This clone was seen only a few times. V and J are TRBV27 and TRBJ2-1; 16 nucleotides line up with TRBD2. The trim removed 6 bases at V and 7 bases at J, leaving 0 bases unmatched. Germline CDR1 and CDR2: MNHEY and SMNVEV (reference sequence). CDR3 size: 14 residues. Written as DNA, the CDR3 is TGTGCCAGCAGGGGACTAGCGGGGGGGAATGAGCAGTTCTTC. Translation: CASRGLAGGNEQFF.

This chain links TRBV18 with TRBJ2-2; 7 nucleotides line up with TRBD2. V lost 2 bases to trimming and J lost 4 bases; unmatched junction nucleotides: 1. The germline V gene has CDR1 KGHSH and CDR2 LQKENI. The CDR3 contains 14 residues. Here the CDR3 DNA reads TGTGCCAGCTCACCATCGGGGGGCACCGGGGAGCTGTTTTTT. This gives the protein CASSPSGGTGELFF.